The 3 T cell receptor beta chains presented below share a single source sample, sequenced in a study of shared clonotypes between healthy human individuals. Profiling relied on immunoSEQ multiplex PCR, and the TCRdb table lists in-frame clones only, not all of them. The table has about 480,000 clones, roughly 85% seen once. The sequencing sample was made of PBMCs. These receptors came from a woman in her thirties or forties in good health. Some clones in this sample may be carry-over from other donors' samples.

Comments on this clone: Other DNA sequences within the sample encode an identical CDR3. Here the CDR3 reads CASSHPGLAGNEQFF. The CDR3 DNA reads TGCGCCAGCAGCCATCCGGGACTAGCTGGGAATGAGCAGTTCTTC. This chain joins TRBV4-1 and TRBJ2-1, with TRBD2 matching over 9 bases. Germline V CDR1 and CDR2: MGHRA, YSYEKL. Trimming cost V 3 bases and J 7 bases; bases outside gene matches: 7. The CDR3 spans 15 residues.

The chain combines TRBV9 with TRBJ1-2, with D perhaps TRBD1 (6 bases). Trimming left V 4 bases short and J 4 bases short, with 17 bases between. The CDR3 contains 15 residues. CDR1 is SGDLS and CDR2 is YYNGEE in the germline V gene. The CDR3 reads CASSPGHQGPYGYTF. DNA of the CDR3: TGTGCCAGCAGCCCGGGACACCAAGGCCCCTATGGCTACACCTTC.

V gene TRBV5-1 combines with J gene TRBJ2-1; D is perhaps TRBD2 (6 bases). Germline CDR1 SGHRS, CDR2 YFSETQ. The CDR3 runs to 15 residues. Trimming removed 1 base at V and 5 bases at J, with 13 bases between. In nucleotides, the CDR3 is TGCGCCAGCAGCTTGAGGTCAGGCGGGGACAATGAGCAGTTCTTC. Encoded protein: CASSLRSGGDNEQFF.